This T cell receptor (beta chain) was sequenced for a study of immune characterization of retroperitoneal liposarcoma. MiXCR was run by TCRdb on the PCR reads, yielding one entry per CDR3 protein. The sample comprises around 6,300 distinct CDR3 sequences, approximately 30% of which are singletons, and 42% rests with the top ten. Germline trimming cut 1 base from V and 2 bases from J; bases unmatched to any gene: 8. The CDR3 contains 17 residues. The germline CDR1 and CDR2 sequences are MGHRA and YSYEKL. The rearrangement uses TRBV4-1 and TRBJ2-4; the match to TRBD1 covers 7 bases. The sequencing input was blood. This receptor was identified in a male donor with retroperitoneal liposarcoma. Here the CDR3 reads CASSQGYAQGSKNIQYF. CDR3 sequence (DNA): TGCGCCAGCAGCCAAGGGTATGCACAGGGGTCCAAAAACATTCAGTACTTC.